One sample yielded the 3 T cell receptor beta chains listed below, sequenced in a study of T cells in Graves' hyperthyroidism and ophthalmopathy. The investigators amplified TCR beta CDR3 regions from RNA transcripts. When the TCR CDR3 underwent first-round RT-PCR, the HTBI primer set was used. MiXCR, run by TCRdb on the multiplex PCR reads, gives a single entry per CDR3 protein. The sample contains over 400,000 distinct CDR3 sequences, about 14% of which appear only once. Material: blood. Source of these receptors: a man aged 18 to 30 with Graves' ophthalmopathy.

At least ten counts were recorded for this clonotype. The chain recombines TRBV11-1 with TRBJ2-3; TRBD2 agrees at 10 bases. The CDR3 loop spans 15 amino acids. Unmatched junction bases numbered 6, after V lost 4 bases and J lost 5 bases. CDR1 and CDR2 (germline): SGHAT, FQDESV (reference sequence). The CDR3 spells CASSSLAGGQDTQYF. Here the CDR3 DNA reads TGTGCCAGCAGCTCCTTAGCGGGGGGTCAAGATACGCAGTATTTT.

This clonotype appeared many times. The J gene is TRBJ1-2, the V gene TRBV29-1; perhaps TRBD1 as D (5 bases). The CDR3 is 12 residues long. Between the trimmed V and J ends, which lost 7 bases and 2 bases, there was a span of 11 bases. Germline assignment: CDR1 SQVTM and CDR2 ANQGSEA. The CDR3 region has the DNA TGCAGCGGAGGGGAGGGAAACTATGGCTACACCTTC. This sequence encodes CSGGEGNYGYTF.

This clonotype was detected a few times. The rearrangement joins TRBV10-3 to TRBJ2-1; 12 nucleotides agree with TRBD2. With 7 bases clipped from V and 0 bases from J, the junction kept 4 bases outside the gene matches. The CDR3 totals 16 residues. From germline, CDR1 is ENHRY and CDR2 SYGVKD. CDR3 residues: CAITGTSGFSYNEQFF. The CDR3 DNA follows: TGTGCCATCACTGGGACTAGCGGGTTCTCCTACAATGAGCAGTTCTTC.